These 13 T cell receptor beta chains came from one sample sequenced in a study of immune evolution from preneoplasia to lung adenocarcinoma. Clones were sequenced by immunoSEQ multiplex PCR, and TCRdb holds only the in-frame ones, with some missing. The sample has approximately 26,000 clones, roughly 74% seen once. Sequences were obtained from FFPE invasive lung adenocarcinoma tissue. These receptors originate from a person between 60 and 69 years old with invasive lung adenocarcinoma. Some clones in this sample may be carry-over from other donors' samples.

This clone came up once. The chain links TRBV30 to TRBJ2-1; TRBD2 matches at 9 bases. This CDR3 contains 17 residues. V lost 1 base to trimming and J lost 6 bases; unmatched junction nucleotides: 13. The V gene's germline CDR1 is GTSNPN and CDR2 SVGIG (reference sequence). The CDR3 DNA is TGTGCCTGGAGTGCGTCAAGCTATGGCGGGAGGGCCAATGAGCAGTTCTTC. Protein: CAWSASSYGGRANEQFF.

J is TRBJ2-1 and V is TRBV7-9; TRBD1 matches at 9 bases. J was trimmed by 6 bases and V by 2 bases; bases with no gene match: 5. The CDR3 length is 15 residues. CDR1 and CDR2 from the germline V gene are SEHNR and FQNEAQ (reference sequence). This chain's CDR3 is CASSLQGQGGNEQFF. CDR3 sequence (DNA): TGTGCCAGCAGCTTACAGGGACAGGGAGGCAATGAGCAGTTCTTC.

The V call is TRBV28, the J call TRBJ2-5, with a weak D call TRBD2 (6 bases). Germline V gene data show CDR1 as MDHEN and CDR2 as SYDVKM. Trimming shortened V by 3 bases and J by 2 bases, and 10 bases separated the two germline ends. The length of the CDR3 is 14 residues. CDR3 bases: TGTGCCAGCAGTTTTGGAGGGGCTCAAGAGACCCAGTACTTC. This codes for CASSFGGAQETQYF.

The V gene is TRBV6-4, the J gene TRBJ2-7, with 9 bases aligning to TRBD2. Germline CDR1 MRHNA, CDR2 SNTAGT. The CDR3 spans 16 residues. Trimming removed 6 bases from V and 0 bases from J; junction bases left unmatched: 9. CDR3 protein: CASRRPGTSSSYEQYF. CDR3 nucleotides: TGTGCCAGCAGACGCCCCGGGACTAGCAGCTCCTACGAGCAGTACTTC.

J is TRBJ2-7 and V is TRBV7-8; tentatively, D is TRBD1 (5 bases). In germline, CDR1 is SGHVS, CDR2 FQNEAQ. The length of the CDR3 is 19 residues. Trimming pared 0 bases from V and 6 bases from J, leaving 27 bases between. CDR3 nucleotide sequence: TGTGCCAGCAGCTTAGCGCTTGTAGGATTTACAGACAGAATAGGCGAGCAGTACTTC. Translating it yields CASSLALVGFTDRIGEQYF.

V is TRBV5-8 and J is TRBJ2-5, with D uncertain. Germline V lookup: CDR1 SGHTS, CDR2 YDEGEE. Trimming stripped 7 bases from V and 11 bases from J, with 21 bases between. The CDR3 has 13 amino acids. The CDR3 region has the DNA TGTGCCAGCGGCAGGACCGCTCAAAACGCACAGTACTTC. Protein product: CASGRTAQNAQYF.

CDR3: CASSLAVQGAYGYTF. The CDR3, as DNA: TGTGCCAGCAGCTTAGCGGTCCAGGGGGCTTATGGCTACACCTTC. The rearrangement links TRBV7-8 to TRBJ1-2; 8 bases line up with TRBD1. Germline lookup yields CDR1 SGHVS and CDR2 FQNEAQ. The CDR3 contains 15 residues. Trimming at V came to 0 bases and at J to 5 bases, leaving 5 bases not matched to a gene.

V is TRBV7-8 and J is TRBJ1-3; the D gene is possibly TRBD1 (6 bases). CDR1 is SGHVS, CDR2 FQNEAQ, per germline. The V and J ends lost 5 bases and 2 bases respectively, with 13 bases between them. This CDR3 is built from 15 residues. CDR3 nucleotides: TGTGCCAGCAGCCTGACAGGAGGAACTGGAAACACCATATATTTT. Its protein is CASSLTGGTGNTIYF. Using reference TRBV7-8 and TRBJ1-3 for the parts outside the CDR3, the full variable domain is GAGVSQSPRYKVAKRGQDVALRCDPISGHVSLFWYQQALGQGPEFLTYFQNEAQLDKSGLPSDRFFAERPEGSVSTLKIQRTQQEDSAVYLCASSLTGGTGNTIYFGEGSWLTVV.

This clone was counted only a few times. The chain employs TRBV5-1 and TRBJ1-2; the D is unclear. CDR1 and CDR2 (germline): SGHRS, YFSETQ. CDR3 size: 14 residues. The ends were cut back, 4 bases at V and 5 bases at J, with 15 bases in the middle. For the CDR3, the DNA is TGCGCCAGCAGCCCACAAGAAGGATTTTATGGCTACACCTTC. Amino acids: CASSPQEGFYGYTF. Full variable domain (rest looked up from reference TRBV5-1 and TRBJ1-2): KAGVTQTPRYLIKTRGQQVTLSCSPISGHRSVSWYQQTPGQGLQFLFEYFSETQRNKGNFPGRFSGRQFSNSRSEMNVSTLELGDSALYLCASSPQEGFYGYTFGSGTRLTVV.

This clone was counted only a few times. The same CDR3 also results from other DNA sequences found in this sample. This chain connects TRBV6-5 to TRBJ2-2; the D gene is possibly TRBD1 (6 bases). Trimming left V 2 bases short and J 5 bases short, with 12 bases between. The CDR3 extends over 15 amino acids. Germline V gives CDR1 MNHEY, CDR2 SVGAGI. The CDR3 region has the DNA TGTGCCAGCAGTTACAAGCCTAGGGGGACCGGGGAGCTGTTTTTT. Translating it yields CASSYKPRGTGELFF.

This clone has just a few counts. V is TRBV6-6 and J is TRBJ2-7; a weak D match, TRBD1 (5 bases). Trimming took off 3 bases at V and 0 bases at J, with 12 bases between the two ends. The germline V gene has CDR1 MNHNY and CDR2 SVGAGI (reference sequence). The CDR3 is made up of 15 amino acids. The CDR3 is CASSYQGVSSYEQYF. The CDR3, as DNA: TGTGCCAGCAGTTATCAAGGGGTTAGCTCCTACGAGCAGTACTTC.

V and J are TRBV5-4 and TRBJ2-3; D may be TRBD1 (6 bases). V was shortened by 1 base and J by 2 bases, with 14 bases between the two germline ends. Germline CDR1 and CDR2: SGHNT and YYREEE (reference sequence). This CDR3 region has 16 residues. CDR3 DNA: TGTGCCAGCAGCTTGTCTTCGGGACACCTCACAGATACGCAGTATTTT. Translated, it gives CASSLSSGHLTDTQYF. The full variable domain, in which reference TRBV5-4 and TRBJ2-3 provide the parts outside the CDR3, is ETGVTQSPTHLIKTRGQQVTLRCSSQSGHNTVSWYQQALGQGPQFIFQYYREEENGRGNFPPRFSGLQFPNYSSELNVNALELDDSALYLCASSLSSGHLTDTQYFGPGTRLTVL.

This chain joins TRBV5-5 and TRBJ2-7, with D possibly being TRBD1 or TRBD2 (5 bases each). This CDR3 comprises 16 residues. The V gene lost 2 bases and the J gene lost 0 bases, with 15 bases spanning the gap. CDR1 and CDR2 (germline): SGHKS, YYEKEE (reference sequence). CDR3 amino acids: CASSLSVGTASYEQYF. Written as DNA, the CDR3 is TGTGCCAGCAGCTTAAGTGTGGGGACGGCCTCCTACGAGCAGTACTTC.